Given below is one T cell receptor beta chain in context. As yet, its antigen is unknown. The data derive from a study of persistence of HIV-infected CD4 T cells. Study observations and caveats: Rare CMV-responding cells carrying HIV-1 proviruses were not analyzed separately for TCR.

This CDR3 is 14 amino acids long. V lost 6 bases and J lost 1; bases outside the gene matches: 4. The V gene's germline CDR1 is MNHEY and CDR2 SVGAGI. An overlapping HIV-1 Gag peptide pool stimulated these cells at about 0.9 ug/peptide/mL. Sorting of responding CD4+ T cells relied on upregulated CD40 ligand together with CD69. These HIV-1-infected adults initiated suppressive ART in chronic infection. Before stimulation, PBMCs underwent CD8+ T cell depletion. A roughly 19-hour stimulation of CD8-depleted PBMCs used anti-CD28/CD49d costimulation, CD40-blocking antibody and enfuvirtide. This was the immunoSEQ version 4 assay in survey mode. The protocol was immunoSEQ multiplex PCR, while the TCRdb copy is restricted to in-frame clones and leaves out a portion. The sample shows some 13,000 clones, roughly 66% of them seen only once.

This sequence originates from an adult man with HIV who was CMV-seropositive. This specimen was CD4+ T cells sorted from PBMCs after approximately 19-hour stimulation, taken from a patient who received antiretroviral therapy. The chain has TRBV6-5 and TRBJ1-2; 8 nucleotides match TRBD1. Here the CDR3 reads CASRRTGNNYGYTF. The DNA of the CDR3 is TGTGCCAGCAGACGGACAGGGAATAACTATGGCTACACCTTC.